The clone carrying this T cell receptor (beta chain) came up a few times. As for time point: before trial treatment. The ends lost 4 bases at V and 3 bases at J; junction bases unmatched: 4. The CDR3 sequence is 16 residues long. The germline V gene has CDR1 MDHEN and CDR2 SYDVKM. The data belong to a study of low-dose radiotherapy and immunotherapy resistance in tumors. About the research overall: Every two weeks patients got nivolumab 240 mg flat dose, plus ipilimumab 1 mg/kg every six weeks, intravenously. Each two-week cycle included intravenous cyclophosphamide 200 mg/m2, given one day before radiation and immunotherapy.

TRAV- and TRBV-specific primers were used for first-strand cDNA, which covered alpha and beta chains. It was with a constant-region primer and a V-primer adapter that TCRs were amplified over roughly 19 PCR cycles. TCRdb recomputed calls from the reads with MiXCR, one row per CDR3 protein. The data show 60,000 to 90,000 distinct CDR3 sequences, around 32% seen once. The chain employs TRBV28 and TRBJ2-7, with 15 bases identical to TRBD2. The receptor was derived from a female donor with ovarian cancer. The material was PBMCs, obtained before treatment. The CDR3 spells CASSSGLAGGYYEQYF. The CDR3 DNA follows: TGTGCCAGCAGTTCGGGACTAGCGGGAGGATACTACGAGCAGTACTTC.